This entry lists 2 T cell receptor beta chains sequenced from one sample in a study of blood T cell repertoires in COVID-19. Using immunoSEQ multiplex PCR, the repertoire was profiled, and TCRdb retains in-frame clones only, with some absent. Of over 55,000 clones listed, about 80% are singletons. Input material: peripheral blood. All receptors derive from a woman in her 70s with acute or convalescent COVID-19.

The chain employs TRBV6-6 and TRBJ1-2; D gene ambiguous. V gave up 2 bases and J gave up 3 bases, with 7 bases separating them. CDR3 length equals 13 residues. Germline CDR1 MNHNY, CDR2 SVGAGI (reference sequence). CDR3 DNA: TGTGCCAGCAGTTACGTGGCCGACTATGGCTACACCTTC. This codes for CASSYVADYGYTF.

The chain carries TRBV28 and TRBJ1-2; maybe TRBD1 (5 bases). Germline loops: CDR1 MDHEN, CDR2 SYDVKM. The V and J ends lost 5 bases and 4 bases respectively, with 20 bases between them. This CDR3 contains 16 residues. Here the CDR3 DNA reads TGTGCCAGCAGTACAATGGGGGGGGGTGGCGGCTATGGCTACACCTTC. Translation gives CASSTMGGGGGYGYTF.